The sequence of this T cell receptor (beta chain) was determined in a study of T cell responses to AZD1222 COVID-19 vaccine. Notes on this clone: Its antigen remains unknown. The same CDR3 is also encoded by other DNA sequences in this sample.

The CDR3 contains 14 residues. In germline, CDR1 is LNHDA, CDR2 SQIVND (reference sequence). V was clipped by 2 bases and J by 2 bases, with 7 bases between them. Study-wide findings and caveats: Spike-specific TCR breadth and depth were elevated following two AZD1222 doses.

Profiling relied on immunoSEQ multiplex PCR, and the TCRdb table lists in-frame clones only, not all of them. This sample has 90,000 to 120,000 clones; 75% to 90% occur once, and the top ten carry roughly a sixth. J is TRBJ1-3 and V is TRBV19; D is ambiguous. The sequencing used peripheral blood, collected on day 0 of AZD1222 vaccination. This clonotype was obtained from an adult in good health. CDR3 loop: CASSIRGTGNTIYF. For the CDR3, the DNA is TGTGCCAGTAGTATAAGAGGAACTGGAAACACCATATATTTT.